This T cell receptor beta chain was captured by sequencing in a study of cytomegalovirus exposure and HLA in healthy donors. The study's findings and limits: First-cohort TCR clusters were later found to tend to co-occur in the roughly 130 validation repertoires.

A word on this clone: Its matching antigen is unknown.

This CDR3 region has 15 residues. The ends lost 9 bases at V and 4 bases at J; junction bases unmatched: 10. Germline CDR1 WSHSY, CDR2 SAAADI. Repertoires were generated with immunoSEQ multiplex PCR, while TCRdb's copy carries only in-frame clones and drops some. Here the sample spans 70,000 to 80,000 clones, 90% to 95% being singletons. The validation cohort, a group of 130 or so subjects, included the donors and was separate from the roughly 670-subject first cohort. This clonotype was obtained from a woman between 18 and 29 years old in good health and CMV-seronegative. The V gene is TRBV10-2, the J gene TRBJ2-3; 10 bases line up with TRBD2. The source material was PBMCs. CDR3 sequence (DNA): TGCGCCAGTCGGTTGTCTAGCGGGAGTTCAGATACGCAGTATTTT. Amino acids: CASRLSSGSSDTQYF.